Below, one T cell receptor beta chain is given with its context. The entry originates in a study of OX40 agonist ivuxolimab in advanced cancers. Study-level information: Averaging approximately 60 years in age, with a range of roughly 23 to 85, the cohort was 82.7% male. People who had prior anti-PD-1, anti-PD-L1 or anti-CTLA-4 therapy could take part, and approximately 43% had some.

Only in-frame clones appear in the TCRdb table, and some are missing; sequencing was by immunoSEQ multiplex PCR. Counted here are approximately 79,000 clones, 86% occurring once; the ten biggest clones make up just under 1%. Trimming cost V 5 bases and J 0 bases; bases outside gene matches: 0. Germline values: CDR1 GTSNPN, CDR2 SVGIG (reference sequence). The CDR3 contains 13 residues. The V call is TRBV30, the J call TRBJ1-3; 8 bases line up with TRBD1. The source material was CD4+ or CD8+ T cells sorted from blood, sampled in a trial of the OX40 agonist ivuxolimab. The clonotype originates from an adult with an advanced solid tumor such as melanoma, head and neck, liver or kidney cancer. The CDR3 nucleotides read TGTGCCTGGGGACAGGGCTCTGGAAACACCATATATTTT. This encodes CAWGQGSGNTIYF.